This entry concerns a single TCR beta chain. No antigen is known for it. Extracted total RNA amounted to at least 5.5 micrograms for each sample. The CDR3 consists of 13 residues. Per germline, CDR1 LGHDT and CDR2 YNNKEL (reference sequence). The V segment lost 7 bases and the J segment 2 bases; nucleotides outside the gene matches: 4. This record comes from a study of blood T cells in healthy people across ages. Overall study results and limits: Reliance upon unsorted PBMCs precluded definitive naive versus antigen-experienced comparison. Comparison with aged donors showed that long-lived donors had more naive CD4+ cells and higher diversity.

Through a sample-barcoded 5' primer and a J-beta primer mix, a second PCR was run for roughly 7 to 11 cycles. TCRdb processed the 5' RACE reads anew with MiXCR; each CDR3 protein has one entry. This table has roughly 500,000 distinct CDR3 sequences, about 25% appearing once. The origin of this receptor is a woman aged 70-85 years in good health. The sample consisted of blood. The genes are TRBV3-1 and TRBJ2-7; 8 positions match TRBD2. CDR3 in amino acids: CASNPGGAYEQYF. CDR3 bases: TGTGCCAGCAACCCCGGGGGGGCCTACGAGCAGTACTTC.